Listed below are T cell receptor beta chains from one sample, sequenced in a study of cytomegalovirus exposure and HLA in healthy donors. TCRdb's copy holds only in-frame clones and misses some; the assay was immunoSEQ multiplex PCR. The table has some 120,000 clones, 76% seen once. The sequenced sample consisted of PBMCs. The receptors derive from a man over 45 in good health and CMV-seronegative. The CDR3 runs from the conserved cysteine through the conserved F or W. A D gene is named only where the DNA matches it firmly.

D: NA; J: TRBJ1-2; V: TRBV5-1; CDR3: CASSDPGWRVGYTF
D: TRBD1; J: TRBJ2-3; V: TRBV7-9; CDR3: CSSSPARDRGDTQYF
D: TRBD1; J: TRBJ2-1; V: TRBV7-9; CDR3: CASSLEQGDYNEQFF
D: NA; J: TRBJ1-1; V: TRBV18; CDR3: CASSRAVEVEAFF
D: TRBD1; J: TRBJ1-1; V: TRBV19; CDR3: CASSVPRDRENTEAFF
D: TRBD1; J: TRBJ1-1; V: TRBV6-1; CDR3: CASRQGRTEAFF
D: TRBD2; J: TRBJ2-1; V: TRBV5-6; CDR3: CASSLGLAGLGEQFF
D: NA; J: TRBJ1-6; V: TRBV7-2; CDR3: CASSSLGYSYNSPLHF
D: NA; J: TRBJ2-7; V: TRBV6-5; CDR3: CASSYLPDQGNEQYF
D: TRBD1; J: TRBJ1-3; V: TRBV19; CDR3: CASSRGQGSTGNTIYF
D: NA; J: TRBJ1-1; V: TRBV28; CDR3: CASSLKPGNTEAFF
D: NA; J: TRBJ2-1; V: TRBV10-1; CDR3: CASSEGFSGYNEQFF
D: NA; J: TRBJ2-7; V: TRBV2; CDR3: CASSERLWSYEQYF
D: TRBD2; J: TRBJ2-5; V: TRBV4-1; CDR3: CASSQSGAGGGLETQYF